The T cell receptor (beta chain) under discussion was sequenced for a study of identical twins. Findings and limits, study-wide: Reduced insertions were recorded for abundant cord blood beta clonotypes, with no such pattern in memory repertoires.

This clonotype was seen repeatedly, ten times or more. Its antigen remains unidentified. From the 5' RACE reads, TCRdb called clonotypes with MiXCR, one entry per CDR3 protein. Found here are a few hundred thousand distinct CDR3 sequences, roughly an eighth of them singletons; the top ten hold about 0.94%. The trim removed 3 bases at V and 5 bases at J, leaving 3 bases unmatched. The CDR3 extends over 13 amino acids. This same sample was also taken into another study, of yellow fever vaccine responses in identical twins.

Sequenced: CD4+ T cells sorted from blood. This TCR was recovered from a woman between 18 and 30 years old in good health. This rearrangement joins TRBV12-3 or TRBV12-4 to TRBJ1-2; 7 nucleotides align to TRBD1. Here the CDR3 DNA reads TGTGCCAGCAGTTTCGGGACAGAATATGGCTACACCTTC. Translated: CASSFGTEYGYTF.